Shown below are 29 T cell receptor beta chains from a single sample sequenced in a study of T cell repertoires in cytomegalovirus infection. No antigens are known for them. Each CDR3 protein gets one entry after TCRdb re-called the reads with MiXCR. The sample holds 450,000 to 600,000 distinct CDR3 sequences; approximately 46% are singletons and the top ten take 43%. The input for sequencing was cultured PBMCs, taken from culture after CMV antigen stimulation. These receptor sequences come from a human donor in good health (CMV status not recorded). Some clones in this sample may be carry-over from other donors' samples.

Worth noting for this clonotype: It is unclear where the CDR3 begins or ends on the DNA, so no DNA is shown, and the CDR3 is as TCRdb lists it. CDR3 residues: CISVSEVRVRRIYNEQFF. The chain is built from TRBV7-5 and TRBJ2-1. TRBV7-5 is a recognized pseudogene. 18 amino acids form the CDR3, both terminal residues included.

The chain carries TRBV6-5 and TRBJ2-2, with 7 nucleotides matching TRBD1. CDR1 and CDR2 (germline): MNHEY, SVGAGI. The V gene end was trimmed by 2 bases and the J gene end by 6 bases; junction bases not matched to a gene: 9. The length of the CDR3 is 16 residues. The chain's CDR3 is CASSYRGGAGAGELFF. The CDR3 DNA sequence: TGTGCCAGCAGTTACCGAGGGGGCGCAGGGGCCGGGGAGCTGTTTTTT.

This clonotype occurred once. The rearrangement joins TRBV7-9 to TRBJ2-7, with D tentatively TRBD2 (7 bases). This CDR3 contains 15 residues. Per the germline V gene, CDR1 is SEHNR and CDR2 is FQNEAQ (reference sequence). The V and J ends lost 4 bases and 7 bases respectively, with 20 bases between them. The CDR3 nucleotides are TGTGCCAGCAGCTGGGGGGGCCTTTCTCCGGGGGAGCAGTACTTC. It codes for CASSWGGLSPGEQYF. The full variable domain, its missing parts supplied by reference TRBV7-9 and TRBJ2-7, is DTGVSQNPRHKITKRGQNVTFRCDPISEHNRLYWYRQTLGQGPEFLTYFQNEAQLEKSRLLSDRFSAERPKGSFSTLEIQRTEQGDSAMYLCASSWGGLSPGEQYFGPGTRLTVT.

The CDR3 is CASSSRASSYEQYF. CDR3 nucleotides: TGTGCCAGCAGCTCTAGGGCGAGCTCCTACGAGCAGTACTTC. The gene calls are TRBV7-6 and TRBJ2-7, with D uncertain. Trimming removed 4 bases from V and 0 bases from J, with 10 bases in between. Germline V gene data show CDR1 as SGHVS and CDR2 as FNYEAQ. The CDR3 contains 14 residues.

This clonotype has only a few counts. The chain joins TRBV7-2 to TRBJ2-4; D is ambiguous. The CDR3 is 14 residues long. In germline, CDR1 is SGHTA, CDR2 FQGNSA. V was clipped by 1 base and J by 2 bases, with 6 bases between them. The CDR3 region is CASSLGPTKNIQYF. DNA for the CDR3: TGTGCCAGCAGCTTAGGACCGACCAAAAACATTCAGTACTTC.

V usage is TRBV4-1 and J usage is TRBJ2-5, with TRBD2 matching 10 bases. Germline CDR1 is MGHRA and CDR2 is YSYEKL. V gave up 1 base and J gave up 2 bases; unmatched junction bases: 7. The CDR3 has 17 amino acids. This CDR3 reads CASSQGTSGTLQETQYF. The CDR3 nucleotides are TGCGCCAGCAGCCAAGGGACTAGCGGAACCCTTCAAGAGACCCAGTACTTC.

The rearrangement links TRBV28 to TRBJ2-7; 7 nucleotides align to TRBD2. CDR1 is MDHEN and CDR2 is SYDVKM in the germline V gene. The CDR3 spans 13 residues. V shed 7 bases, J shed 2 bases, and the junction held 5 bases outside the gene matches. CDR3 protein: CASNLGGAYEQYF. DNA of the CDR3: TGTGCCAGCAACCTGGGGGGGGCCTACGAGCAGTACTTC.

The chain recombines TRBV28 with TRBJ2-7, with D hard to call. The CDR3 extends over 12 amino acids. Trimming shortened V by 3 bases and J by 4 bases, and 7 bases separated the two germline ends. The V gene's germline CDR1 is MDHEN and CDR2 SYDVKM. For the CDR3, the DNA is TGTGCCAGCAGTTTCGGAGAGTACGAGCAGTACTTC. Translating gives CASSFGEYEQYF.

The chain is built from TRBV7-8 and TRBJ1-2; 7 nucleotides align to TRBD1. Germline CDR1 is SGHVS and CDR2 is FQNEAQ. The V and J ends lost 2 bases and 2 bases, in that order; junction bases with no gene match: 5. The CDR3 extends over 15 amino acids. Here the CDR3 reads CASSLWPTGNYGYTF. The DNA for the CDR3 is TGTGCCAGCAGCTTATGGCCGACAGGGAACTATGGCTACACCTTC.

This clonotype was observed a single time. The rearrangement links TRBV5-1 to TRBJ1-1, with a possible D match to TRBD1 (5 bases). V shed 0 bases and J shed 5 bases, with 14 bases lying between them. Germline V lookup: CDR1 SGHRS, CDR2 YFSETQ. The CDR3 totals 15 residues. The CDR3 DNA sequence: TGCGCCAGCAGCTTGGGAGGTTCGGGGCGAACTGAAGCTTTCTTT. The encoded protein is CASSLGGSGRTEAFF.

V gene TRBV19 combines with J gene TRBJ2-1; 10 bases agree with TRBD1. The CDR3 contains 17 residues. Unmatched junction bases numbered 13, after V lost 5 bases and J lost 6 bases. Per the germline V gene, CDR1 is LNHDA and CDR2 is SQIVND (reference sequence). The CDR3: CASSPKGSGTGVNEQFF. As DNA, the CDR3 is TGTGCCAGTAGTCCTAAGGGTTCCGGGACAGGGGTCAATGAGCAGTTCTTC. The full variable domain, in which reference TRBV19 and TRBJ2-1 provide the parts outside the CDR3, is DGGITQSPKYLFRKEGQNVTLSCEQNLNHDAMYWYRQDPGQGLRLIYYSQIVNDFQKGDIAEGYSVSREKKESFPLTVTSAQKNPTAFYLCASSPKGSGTGVNEQFFGPGTRLTVL.

This clonotype showed up just a few times. The chain carries TRBV7-2 and TRBJ1-1; D might be TRBD1 (6 bases). V was trimmed by 5 bases and J by 0 bases, leaving 16 bases between them. The CDR3 sequence is 16 residues long. Germline lookup yields CDR1 SGHTA and CDR2 FQGNSA. CDR3 coding DNA: TGTGCCAGCAGCACCCGGACAGTGCCGATGAACACTGAAGCTTTCTTT. Amino acid sequence: CASSTRTVPMNTEAFF.

The CDR3 reads CSVTMTGVYGYTF. Written as DNA, the CDR3 is TGCAGCGTTACGATGACAGGGGTCTATGGCTACACCTTC. The rearrangement links TRBV29-1 to TRBJ1-2, with 8 bases identical to TRBD1. Per germline, CDR1 SQVTM and CDR2 ANQGSEA. This CDR3 spans 13 amino acids. The V gene end was trimmed by 5 bases and the J gene end by 4 bases; junction bases not matched to a gene: 6.

This clonotype is a singleton in its sample. The chain links TRBV24-1 to TRBJ2-5; D is uncertain. Germline V gene sequence: CDR1 KGHDR, CDR2 SFDVKD. There are 19 residues in the CDR3. V was shortened by 1 base and J by 3 bases, with 23 bases between the two germline ends. CDR3 region: CATSDFSPARSFAKETQYF. CDR3 coding DNA: TGTGCCACCAGTGATTTCAGCCCCGCCCGTAGTTTCGCCAAAGAGACCCAGTACTTC.

The genes are TRBV20-1 and TRBJ2-5; D remains unclear. The germline V and J ends were trimmed by 3 bases and 6 bases, with 5 bases remaining between them. There are 10 residues in the CDR3. Per the germline V gene, CDR1 is DFQATT and CDR2 is SNEGSKA (reference sequence). CDR3 nucleotides: TGCAGTGCTAGTCAGCAGACCCAGTACTTC. Translating it yields CSASQQTQYF.

The V call is TRBV19, the J call TRBJ1-5; D gene ambiguous. V was trimmed by 2 bases and J by 3 bases, leaving 11 bases between them. The germline V gene encodes CDR1 LNHDA and CDR2 SQIVND (reference sequence). The CDR3 spans 15 residues. The CDR3 bases are TGTGCCAGTAGTATACACGGACGGAACAATCAGCCCCAGCATTTT. Translation gives CASSIHGRNNQPQHF.

This chain links TRBV5-1 with TRBJ1-2; 11 nucleotides match TRBD1. The CDR3 covers 14 residues. Germline CDR1 and CDR2: SGHRS and YFSETQ. Germline trimming cut 5 bases from V and 3 bases from J; bases unmatched to any gene: 3. Here the CDR3 DNA reads TGCGCCAGCAGGCAGGGACAGGGGGACTATGGCTACACCTTC. Its protein product is CASRQGQGDYGYTF.

This chain uses TRBV11-2 with TRBJ2-2; TRBD2 aligns across 11 bases. The CDR3 is 21 amino acids. V shed 5 bases, J shed 4 bases, and the junction held 21 bases outside the gene matches. The germline gives CDR1 SGHAT, CDR2 FQNNGV. CDR3 DNA sequence: TGTGCCAGCAGCACCCAGCCCGATACTAGCGGGAGATCTTGGCGCACCGGGGAGCTGTTTTTT. This codes for CASSTQPDTSGRSWRTGELFF.

The rearrangement joins TRBV7-9 to TRBJ2-1; TRBD2 agrees at 11 bases. V shed 5 bases, J shed 8 bases, and the junction held 8 bases outside the gene matches. CDR1 and CDR2 from the germline V gene are SEHNR and FQNEAQ (reference sequence). CDR3 length equals 15 residues. In DNA, the CDR3 is TGTGCCAGCAGCACCGGGACTAGCGGAGGGGATGAGCAGTTCTTC. Translated: CASSTGTSGGDEQFF.

This chain uses TRBV7-9 with TRBJ2-7, with D unresolved. The V end lost 5 bases, the J end lost 2 bases, and 16 bases lay between the germline ends. Germline V lookup: CDR1 SEHNR, CDR2 FQNEAQ (reference sequence). There are 15 residues in the CDR3. The CDR3 spells CASSPAVDPTYEQYF. DNA of the CDR3: TGTGCCAGCAGCCCAGCAGTGGACCCGACCTACGAGCAGTACTTC.

The chain employs TRBV6-1 and TRBJ2-1, with D perhaps matching TRBD2 (6 bases). The germline V gene has CDR1 MNHNS and CDR2 SASEGT. This CDR3 contains 14 residues. Deletions cut 6 bases from V and 5 bases from J, with 14 bases between. DNA for the CDR3: TGTGCCAGCAGCTGGGACCGGGGGAACAATGAGCAGTTCTTC. Protein: CASSWDRGNNEQFF.

This chain links TRBV5-6 with TRBJ2-7; D perhaps matches TRBD1 (6 bases). CDR1 SGHDT and CDR2 YYEEEE come from the germline V gene. V lost 5 bases and J lost 2, with 20 bases in between. The CDR3 loop spans 16 amino acids. This chain's CDR3 is CASSGVSRGRTYEQYF. Here the CDR3 DNA reads TGTGCCAGCAGTGGGGTCAGCAGGGGAAGAACCTACGAGCAGTACTTC.

The DNA for the CDR3 is TGTGCCAGCAGTGAATCGGGAGGGGTGTATCAAGAGACCCAGTACTTC. Residues: CASSESGGVYQETQYF. V and J are TRBV6-1 and TRBJ2-5; 8 bases agree with TRBD2. The CDR3 contains 16 residues. V was clipped by 2 bases and J by 2 bases; unmatched bases: 7. Germline V gene lookup returns CDR1 MNHNS and CDR2 SASEGT.

This clonotype appeared a few times. The V gene is TRBV7-6, the J gene TRBJ2-2; 9 bases fit TRBD2. The CDR3 contains 16 residues. CDR1 is SGHVS, CDR2 FNYEAQ, per germline. Trimming at V came to 5 bases and at J to 2 bases, leaving 6 bases not matched to a gene. CDR3 sequence reads: CASSASGGLNTGELFF. The CDR3, as DNA: TGTGCCAGCAGCGCGAGCGGGGGGCTTAACACCGGGGAGCTGTTTTTT.

This chain connects TRBV7-6 to TRBJ2-1; TRBD2 aligns across 9 bases. Trimming at V came to 4 bases and at J to 0 bases, leaving 4 bases not matched to a gene. The CDR3 totals 16 residues. From germline, CDR1 is SGHVS and CDR2 FNYEAQ. CDR3 DNA: TGTGCCAGCAGCTCGGGACTAGCTTTCTCCTACAATGAGCAGTTCTTC. It codes for CASSSGLAFSYNEQFF.

The rearrangement joins TRBV11-2 to TRBJ1-1, with a tentative D call TRBD1 (6 bases). Trimming left V 5 bases short and J 3 bases short, with 16 bases between. Germline V CDR1 and CDR2: SGHAT, FQNNGV. This CDR3 is 15 amino acids long. The CDR3 DNA sequence: TGTGCCAGCAGCCCAGGAGGGGGAGGGTACACTGAAGCTTTCTTT. It encodes CASSPGGGGYTEAFF.

This clonotype was found once. The gene calls are TRBV6-1 and TRBJ1-1, with a weak D call TRBD1 (5 bases). Looked up from germline, CDR1 is MNHNS and CDR2 is SASEGT. The V gene lost 6 bases and the J gene lost 1 base, with 9 bases spanning the gap. This CDR3 has 13 residues. The DNA of the CDR3 is TGTGCCAGCAGGGCAAGGGGGAACACTGAAGCTTTCTTT. This codes for CASRARGNTEAFF.

Here the CDR3 reads CASSLLWTLGSYEQYF. Written as DNA, the CDR3 is TGTGCCAGCAGCCTCCTATGGACCCTGGGATCCTACGAGCAGTACTTC. V is TRBV7-2 and J is TRBJ2-7, with D hard to call. In germline, CDR1 is SGHTA, CDR2 FQGNSA. Deletions cut 5 bases from V and 1 base from J, with 18 bases between. The CDR3 is made up of 16 amino acids.

CDR3 sequence: CASSYRNQPQHF. In nucleotides, the CDR3 is TGTGCCAGCAGTTACAGAAATCAGCCCCAGCATTTT. The gene calls are TRBV6-2 or TRBV6-3 and TRBJ1-5, with D unresolved. The CDR3 sequence is 12 residues long. Germline V lookup: CDR1 MNHEY, CDR2 SVGEGT. The V end was cut by 2 bases, the J end by 4 bases, with 3 bases between.